This section outlines one T cell receptor (beta chain) sequence together with its context. Which antigen it targets is not known. Qualities for individual bases were not recorded, and no much larger clone is one base off. The CDR3 numbers 15 residues from cysteine through phenylalanine. Of all the DNA, just the CDR3 is kept, 45 bases in frame from base 1. From a lookup of the germline V gene, CDR1 and CDR2 are SNHLY and FYNNEI. Clipping removes 5 bases from V and 1 base from J, with 5 as the unmatched junction base count. TCRdb lists the instrument as Illumina HiSeq 2500. TCR beta libraries were prepared by quantitative 5'-RACE with molecular barcodes. Under the source paper's analysis protocol: To identify disease-linked TCR variants, a new computational method was used, one built on a probabilistic model of VDJ rearrangement. TCRdb took the public reads, trimmed them with fastp at Q25, ran MiXCR for clone calling and kept in-frame beta chains. Rows with a matching CDR3 protein are joined into one entry that keeps the most common DNA and genes. TCRdb, not the original authors, processed these V and J calls. This sample lists about 700,000 distinct CDR3 sequences; roughly 19% were detected once. The ten largest clones take up under 20% of the sample.

This record comes from a study of CD8 T cells in ankylosing spondylitis listed by TCRdb under 2017. Turning to the overall study: The study profiled T cell receptor beta repertoires in healthy donors and ankylosing spondylitis patients to find disease-linked TCR variants. The full study cohort comprised 20 to 30 ankylosing spondylitis patients and 85 to 120 healthy donors. Samples of peripheral blood were taken, and for ankylosing spondylitis patients, synovial fluid was collected as well.

Points the paper makes about the study in general: Some of the motif variants had been reported before in the synovial fluid and blood of reactive arthritis patients, a finding that suggests common disease-initiation mechanisms. A TCR beta motif of fewer than 10 highly homologous amino acid variants appeared characteristic of blood from ankylosing spondylitis patients. The disease-linked clones showed a CD8+ phenotype and occurred at relatively low frequencies in peripheral blood. The disease-linked clones were reported to be significantly enriched in matched synovial fluid samples from ankylosing spondylitis patients.

This sequence originates from a male donor with ankylosing spondylitis. The sequencing sample was made of blood, either unsorted or a sorted T cell fraction (not recorded which). The receptor chain draws on TRBV2 and TRBJ2-3, with 8 bases in between that match TRBD2. The CDR3: CASSNSGMGTDTQYF. Read as DNA, the sequence is TGTGCCAGCAGTAATAGCGGGATGGGCACAGATACGCAGTATTTT.